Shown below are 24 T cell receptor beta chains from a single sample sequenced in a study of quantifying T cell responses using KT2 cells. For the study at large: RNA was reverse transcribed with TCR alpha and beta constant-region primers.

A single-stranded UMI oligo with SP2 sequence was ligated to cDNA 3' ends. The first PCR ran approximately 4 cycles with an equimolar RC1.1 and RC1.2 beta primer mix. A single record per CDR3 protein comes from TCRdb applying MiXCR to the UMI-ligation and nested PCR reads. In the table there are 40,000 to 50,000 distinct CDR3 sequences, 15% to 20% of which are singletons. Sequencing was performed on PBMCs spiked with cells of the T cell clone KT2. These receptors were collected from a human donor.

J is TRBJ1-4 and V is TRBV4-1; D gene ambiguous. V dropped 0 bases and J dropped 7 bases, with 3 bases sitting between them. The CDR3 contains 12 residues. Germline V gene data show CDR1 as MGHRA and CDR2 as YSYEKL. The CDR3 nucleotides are TGCGCCAGCAGCCAAGATGGTGAAAAACTGTTTTTT. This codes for CASSQDGEKLFF.

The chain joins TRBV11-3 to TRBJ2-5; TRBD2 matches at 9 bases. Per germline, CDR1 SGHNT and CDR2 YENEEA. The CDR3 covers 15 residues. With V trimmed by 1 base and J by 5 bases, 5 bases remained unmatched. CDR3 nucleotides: TGTGCCAGCAGCTTAGTGGCGGGAGGGCCGGAGACCCAGTACTTC. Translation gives CASSLVAGGPETQYF.

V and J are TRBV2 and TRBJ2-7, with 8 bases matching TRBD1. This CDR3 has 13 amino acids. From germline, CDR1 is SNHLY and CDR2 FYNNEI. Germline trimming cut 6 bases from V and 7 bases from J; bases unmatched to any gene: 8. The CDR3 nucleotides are TGTGCCAGCAGGGTGACAGGGGCTGGGGAGCAGTACTTC. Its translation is CASRVTGAGEQYF.

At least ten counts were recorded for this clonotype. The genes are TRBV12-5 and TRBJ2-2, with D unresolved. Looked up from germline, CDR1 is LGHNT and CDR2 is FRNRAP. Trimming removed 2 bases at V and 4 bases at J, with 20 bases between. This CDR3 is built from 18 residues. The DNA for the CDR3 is TGTGCTAGTGGTTTGACAACTCAAGCCCGAGTTACCACCGGGGAGCTGTTTTTT. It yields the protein CASGLTTQARVTTGELFF.

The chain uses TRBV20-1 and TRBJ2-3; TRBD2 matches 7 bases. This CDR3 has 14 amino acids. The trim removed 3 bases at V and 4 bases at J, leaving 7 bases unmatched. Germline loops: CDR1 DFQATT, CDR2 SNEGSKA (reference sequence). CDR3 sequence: CSASMREMADTQYF. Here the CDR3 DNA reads TGCAGTGCTAGTATGCGGGAGATGGCAGATACGCAGTATTTT.

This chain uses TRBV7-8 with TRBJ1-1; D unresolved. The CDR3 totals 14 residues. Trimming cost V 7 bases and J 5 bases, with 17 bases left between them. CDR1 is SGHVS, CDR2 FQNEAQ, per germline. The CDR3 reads CASTPLRIGTEAFF. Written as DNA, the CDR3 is TGTGCCAGCACCCCACTGAGGATTGGGACTGAAGCTTTCTTT.

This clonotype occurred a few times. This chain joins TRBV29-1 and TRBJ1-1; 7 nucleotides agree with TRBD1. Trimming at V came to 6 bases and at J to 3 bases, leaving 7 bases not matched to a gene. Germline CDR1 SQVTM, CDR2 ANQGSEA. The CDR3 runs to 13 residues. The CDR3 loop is CSVGDRLYTEAFF. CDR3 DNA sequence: TGCAGCGTGGGGGACAGATTATACACTGAAGCTTTCTTT.

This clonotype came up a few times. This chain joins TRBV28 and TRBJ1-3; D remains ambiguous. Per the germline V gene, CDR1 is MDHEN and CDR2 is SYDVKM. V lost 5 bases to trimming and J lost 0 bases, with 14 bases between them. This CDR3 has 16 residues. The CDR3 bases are TGTGCCAGCAGTACCTACACGGCAGGCTCTGGAAACACCATATATTTT. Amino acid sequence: CASSTYTAGSGNTIYF.

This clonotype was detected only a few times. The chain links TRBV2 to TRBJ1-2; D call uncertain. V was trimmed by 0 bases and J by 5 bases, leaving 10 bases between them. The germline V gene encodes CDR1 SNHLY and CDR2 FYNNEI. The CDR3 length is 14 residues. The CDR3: CASSEALRAYGYTF. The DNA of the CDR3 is TGTGCCAGCAGTGAAGCGCTGAGGGCGTATGGCTACACCTTC.

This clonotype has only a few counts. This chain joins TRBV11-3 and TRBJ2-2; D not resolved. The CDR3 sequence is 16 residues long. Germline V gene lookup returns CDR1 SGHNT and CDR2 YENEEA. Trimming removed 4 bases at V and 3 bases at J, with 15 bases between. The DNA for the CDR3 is TGTGCCAGCAGCTCATTACCTGTACTGGACACCGGGGAGCTGTTTTTT. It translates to CASSSLPVLDTGELFF.

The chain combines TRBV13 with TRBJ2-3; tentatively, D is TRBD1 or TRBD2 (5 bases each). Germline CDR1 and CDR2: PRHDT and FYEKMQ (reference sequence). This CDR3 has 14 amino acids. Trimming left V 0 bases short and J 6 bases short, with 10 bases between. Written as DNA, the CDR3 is TGTGCCAGCAGCTTAGGCCTGGGGGTGGATACGCAGTATTTT. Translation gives CASSLGLGVDTQYF.

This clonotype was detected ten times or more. The CDR3 loop is CSARDIHGYEQYF. As DNA, the CDR3 is TGCAGTGCTAGAGACATCCACGGGTACGAGCAGTACTTC. The J gene is TRBJ2-7, the V gene TRBV20-1; D gene ambiguous. CDR1 and CDR2 (germline): DFQATT, SNEGSKA (reference sequence). The V gene lost 0 bases and the J gene lost 4 bases, with 10 bases spanning the gap. There are 13 residues in the CDR3.

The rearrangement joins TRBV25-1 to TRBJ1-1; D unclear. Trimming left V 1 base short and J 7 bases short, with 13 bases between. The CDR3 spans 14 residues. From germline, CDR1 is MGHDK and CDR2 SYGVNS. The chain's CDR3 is CASSELGELREAFF. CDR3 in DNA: TGTGCCAGCAGTGAATTGGGCGAACTGCGTGAAGCTTTCTTT.

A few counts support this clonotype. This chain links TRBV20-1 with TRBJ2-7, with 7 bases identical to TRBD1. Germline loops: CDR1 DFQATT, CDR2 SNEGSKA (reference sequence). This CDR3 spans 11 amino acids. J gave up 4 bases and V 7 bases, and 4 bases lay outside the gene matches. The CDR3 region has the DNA TGCAGTGTTTTCAGGGGGTACGAGCAGTACTTC. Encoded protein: CSVFRGYEQYF.

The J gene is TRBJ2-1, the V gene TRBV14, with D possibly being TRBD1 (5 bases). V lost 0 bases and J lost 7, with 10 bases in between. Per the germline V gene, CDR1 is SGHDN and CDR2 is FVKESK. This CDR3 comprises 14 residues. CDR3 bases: TGTGCCAGCAGCCAAGATCCAGGGATAAATGAGCAGTTCTTC. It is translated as CASSQDPGINEQFF.

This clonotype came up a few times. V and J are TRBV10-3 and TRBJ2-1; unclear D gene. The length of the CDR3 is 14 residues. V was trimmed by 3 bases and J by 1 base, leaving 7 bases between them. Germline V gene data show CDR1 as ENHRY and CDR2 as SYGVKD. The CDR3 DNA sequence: TGTGCCATCAGTGAAGGCGAATCCTACAATGAGCAGTTCTTC. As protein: CAISEGESYNEQFF.

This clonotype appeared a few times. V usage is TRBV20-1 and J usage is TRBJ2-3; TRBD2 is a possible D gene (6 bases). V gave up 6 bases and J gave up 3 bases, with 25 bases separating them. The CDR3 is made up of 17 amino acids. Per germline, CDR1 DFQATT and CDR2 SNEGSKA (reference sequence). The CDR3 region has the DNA TGCAGTGCACACCCTTCTCTAGCGCCCAAAACAACAGATACGCAGTATTTT. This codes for CSAHPSLAPKTTDTQYF.

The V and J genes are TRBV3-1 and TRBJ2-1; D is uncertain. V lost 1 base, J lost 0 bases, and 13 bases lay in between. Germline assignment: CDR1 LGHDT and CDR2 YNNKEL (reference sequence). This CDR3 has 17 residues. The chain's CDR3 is CASSQGPPRSSYNEQFF. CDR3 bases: TGTGCCAGCAGCCAAGGCCCCCCGAGGAGCTCCTACAATGAGCAGTTCTTC.

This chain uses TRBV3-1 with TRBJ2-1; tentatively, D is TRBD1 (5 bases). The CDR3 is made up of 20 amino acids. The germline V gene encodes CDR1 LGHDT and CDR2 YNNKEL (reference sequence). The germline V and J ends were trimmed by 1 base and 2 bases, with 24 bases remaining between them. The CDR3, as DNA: TGTGCCAGCAGCCAAGTCTTAGGGGTGGTGGCGATTTCCGCCTACAATGAGCAGTTCTTC. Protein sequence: CASSQVLGVVAISAYNEQFF.

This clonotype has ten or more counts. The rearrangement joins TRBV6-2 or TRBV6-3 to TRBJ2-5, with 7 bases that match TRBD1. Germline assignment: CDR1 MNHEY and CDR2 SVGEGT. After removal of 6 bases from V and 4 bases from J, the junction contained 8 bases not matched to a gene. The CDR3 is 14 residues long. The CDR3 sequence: CASRVRGNAETQYF. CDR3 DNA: TGTGCCAGCAGGGTCAGGGGGAATGCAGAGACCCAGTACTTC.

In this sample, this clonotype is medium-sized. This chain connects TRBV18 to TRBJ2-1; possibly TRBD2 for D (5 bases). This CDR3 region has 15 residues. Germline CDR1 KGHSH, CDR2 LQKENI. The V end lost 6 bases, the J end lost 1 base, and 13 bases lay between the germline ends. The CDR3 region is CASSSRGRSYNEQFF. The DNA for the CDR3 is TGTGCCAGCTCCTCTCGCGGGCGGTCCTACAATGAGCAGTTCTTC.

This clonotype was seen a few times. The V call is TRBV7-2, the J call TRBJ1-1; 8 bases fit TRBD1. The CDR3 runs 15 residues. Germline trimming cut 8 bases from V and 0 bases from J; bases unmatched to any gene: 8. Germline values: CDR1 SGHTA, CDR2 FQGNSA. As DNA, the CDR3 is TGTGCCAGCGGGCAGGGGGCTTGGGTGAACACTGAAGCTTTCTTT. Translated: CASGQGAWVNTEAFF. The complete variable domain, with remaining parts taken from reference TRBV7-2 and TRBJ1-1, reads GAGVSQSPSNKVTEKGKDVELRCDPISGHTALYWYRQSLGQGLEFLIYFQGNSAPDKSGLPSDRFSAERTGGSVSTLTIQRTQQEDSAVYLCASGQGAWVNTEAFFGQGTRLTVV.

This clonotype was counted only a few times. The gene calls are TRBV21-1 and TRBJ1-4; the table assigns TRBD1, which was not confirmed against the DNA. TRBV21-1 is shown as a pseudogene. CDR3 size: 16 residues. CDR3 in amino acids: CASNAKGDRGQEKLFF. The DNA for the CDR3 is TGTGCCAGCAACGCAAAGGGGGACAGGGGGCAGGAAAAACTGTTTTTT.

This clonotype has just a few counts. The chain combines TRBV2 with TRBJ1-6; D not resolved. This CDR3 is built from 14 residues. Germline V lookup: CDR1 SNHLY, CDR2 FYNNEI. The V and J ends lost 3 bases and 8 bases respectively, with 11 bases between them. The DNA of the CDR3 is TGTGCCAGCAGTGACGGGGAACCCTATTCACCCCTCCACTTT. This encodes CASSDGEPYSPLHF.